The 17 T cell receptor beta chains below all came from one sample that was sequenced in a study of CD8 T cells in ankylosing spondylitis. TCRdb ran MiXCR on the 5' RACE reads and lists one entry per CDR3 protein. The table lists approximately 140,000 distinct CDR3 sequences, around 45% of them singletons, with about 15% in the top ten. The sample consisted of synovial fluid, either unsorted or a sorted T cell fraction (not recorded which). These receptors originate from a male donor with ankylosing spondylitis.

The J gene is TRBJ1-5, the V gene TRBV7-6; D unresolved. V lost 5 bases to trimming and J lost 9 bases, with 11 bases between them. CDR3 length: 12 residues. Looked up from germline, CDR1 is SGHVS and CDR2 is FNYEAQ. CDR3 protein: CASSPLLGPQHF. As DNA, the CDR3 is TGTGCCAGCAGCCCGCTCCTGGGGCCCCAGCATTTT.

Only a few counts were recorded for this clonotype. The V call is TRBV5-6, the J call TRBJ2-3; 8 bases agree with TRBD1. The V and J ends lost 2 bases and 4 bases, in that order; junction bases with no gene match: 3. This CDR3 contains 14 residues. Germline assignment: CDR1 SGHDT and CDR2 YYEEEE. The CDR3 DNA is TGTGCCAGCAGCTTCGGACAGGGCCCAGATACGCAGTATTTT. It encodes CASSFGQGPDTQYF.

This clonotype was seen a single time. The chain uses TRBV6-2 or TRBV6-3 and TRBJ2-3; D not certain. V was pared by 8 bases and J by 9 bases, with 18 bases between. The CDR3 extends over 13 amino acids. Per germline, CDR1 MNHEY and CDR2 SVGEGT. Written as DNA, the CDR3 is TGTGCCAGCGGCGGTCAGGAGAGAGCGACGCAGTATTTT. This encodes CASGGQERATQYF.

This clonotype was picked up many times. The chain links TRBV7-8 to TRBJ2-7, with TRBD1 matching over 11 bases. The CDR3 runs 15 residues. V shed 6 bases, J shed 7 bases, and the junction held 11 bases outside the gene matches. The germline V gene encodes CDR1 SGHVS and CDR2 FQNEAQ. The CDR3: CASSLPPGQGGEQYF. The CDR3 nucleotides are TGTGCCAGCAGTCTCCCCCCGGGACAGGGGGGAGAGCAGTACTTC.

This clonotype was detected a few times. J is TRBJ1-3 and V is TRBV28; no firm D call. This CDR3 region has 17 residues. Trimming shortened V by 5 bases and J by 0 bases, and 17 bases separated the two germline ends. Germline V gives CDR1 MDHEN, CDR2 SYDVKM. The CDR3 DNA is TGTGCCAGCAGTAGTCTCACCCGGAGGGACTCTGGAAACACCATATATTTT. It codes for CASSSLTRRDSGNTIYF.

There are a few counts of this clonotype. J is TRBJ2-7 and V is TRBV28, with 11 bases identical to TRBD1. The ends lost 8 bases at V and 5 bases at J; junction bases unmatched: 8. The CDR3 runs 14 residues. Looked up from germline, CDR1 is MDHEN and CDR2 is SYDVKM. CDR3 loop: CASHPWTGGNEQYF. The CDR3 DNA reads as TGTGCCAGCCACCCCTGGACAGGGGGCAACGAGCAGTACTTC. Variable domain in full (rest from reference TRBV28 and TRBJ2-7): DVKVTQSSRYLVKRTGEKVFLECVQDMDHENMFWYRQDPGLGLRLIYFSYDVKMKEKGDIPEGYSVSREKKERFSLILESASTNQTSMYLCASHPWTGGNEQYFGPGTRLTVT.

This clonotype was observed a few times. The CDR3 DNA sequence: TGCAGCGTTGGGCGGGACGACACCGGGGAGCTGTTTTTT. As protein: CSVGRDDTGELFF. The J gene is TRBJ2-2, the V gene TRBV29-1, with D perhaps TRBD2 (6 bases). The CDR3 is made up of 13 amino acids. The V gene's germline CDR1 is SQVTM and CDR2 ANQGSEA. The germline V and J ends were trimmed by 4 bases and 3 bases, with 9 bases remaining between them.

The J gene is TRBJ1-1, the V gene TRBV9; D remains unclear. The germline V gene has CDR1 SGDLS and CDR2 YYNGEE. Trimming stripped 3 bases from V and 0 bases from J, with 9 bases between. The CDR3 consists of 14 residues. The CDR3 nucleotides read TGTGCCAGCAGCGAGGTATACATGAACACTGAAGCTTTCTTT. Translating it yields CASSEVYMNTEAFF.

The CDR3 coding sequence is TGTGCCAGCAGCCAACGTGGGGCTAGCGGGCACAATGAGCAGTTCTTC. Protein product: CASSQRGASGHNEQFF. The genes are TRBV3-1 and TRBJ2-1; 8 bases map to TRBD2. Germline V CDR1 and CDR2: LGHDT, YNNKEL (reference sequence). The CDR3 length is 16 residues. Trimming took 2 bases from V and 5 from J; bases not matched to a gene: 8.

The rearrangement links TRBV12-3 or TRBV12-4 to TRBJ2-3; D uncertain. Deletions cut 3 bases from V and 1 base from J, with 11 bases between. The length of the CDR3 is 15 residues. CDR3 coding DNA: TGTGCCAGCAGTTTCAGCGCCACACGCACAGATACGCAGTATTTT. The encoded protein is CASSFSATRTDTQYF.

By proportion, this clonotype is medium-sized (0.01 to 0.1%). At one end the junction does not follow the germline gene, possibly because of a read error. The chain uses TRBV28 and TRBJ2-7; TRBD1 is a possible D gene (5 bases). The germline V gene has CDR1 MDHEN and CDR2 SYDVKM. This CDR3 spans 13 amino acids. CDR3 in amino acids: CASRVQSSYEQYF. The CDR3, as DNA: TGTGCGAGCAGGGTACAGAGCTCCTACGAGCAGTACTTC.

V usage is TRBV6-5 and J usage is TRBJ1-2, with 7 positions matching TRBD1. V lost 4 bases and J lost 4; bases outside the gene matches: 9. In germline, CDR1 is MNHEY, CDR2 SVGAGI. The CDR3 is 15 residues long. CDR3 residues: CASSSTGEGGYGYTF. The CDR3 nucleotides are TGTGCCAGCAGTTCTACAGGGGAGGGAGGCTATGGCTACACCTTC.

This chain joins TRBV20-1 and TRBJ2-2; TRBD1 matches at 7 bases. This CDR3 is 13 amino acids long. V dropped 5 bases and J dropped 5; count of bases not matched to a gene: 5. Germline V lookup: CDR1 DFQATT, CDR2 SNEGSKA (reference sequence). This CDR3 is CSARTGGTGELFF. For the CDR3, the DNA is TGCAGTGCTCGGACAGGTGGTACCGGGGAGCTGTTTTTT.

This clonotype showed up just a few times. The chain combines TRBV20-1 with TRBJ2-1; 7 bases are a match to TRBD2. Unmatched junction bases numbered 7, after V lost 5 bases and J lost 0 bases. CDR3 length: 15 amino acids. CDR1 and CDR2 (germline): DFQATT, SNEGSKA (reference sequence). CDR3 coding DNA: TGCAGTGCTCACCAAGCGGGGAGCTCCTACAATGAGCAGTTCTTC. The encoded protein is CSAHQAGSSYNEQFF.

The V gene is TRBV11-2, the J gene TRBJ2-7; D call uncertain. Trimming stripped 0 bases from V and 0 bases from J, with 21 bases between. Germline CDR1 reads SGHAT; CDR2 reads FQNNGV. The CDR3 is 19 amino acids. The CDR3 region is CASSLDMWYEAARSYEQYF. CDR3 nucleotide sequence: TGTGCCAGCAGCTTAGATATGTGGTATGAGGCCGCCCGCTCCTACGAGCAGTACTTC. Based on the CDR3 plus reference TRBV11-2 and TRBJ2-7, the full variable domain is EAGVAQSPRYKIIEKRQSVAFWCNPISGHATLYWYQQILGQGPKLLIQFQNNGVVDDSQLPKDRFSAERLKGVDSTLKIQPAKLEDSAVYLCASSLDMWYEAARSYEQYFGPGTRLTVT.

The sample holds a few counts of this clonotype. This CDR3 reads CASSFHLPTGSSGANVLTF. The CDR3 bases are TGTGCCAGCAGTTTTCACCTACCAACAGGGAGCTCTGGGGCCAACGTCCTGACTTTC. This chain joins TRBV27 and TRBJ2-6; TRBD1 might be the D (6 bases). Trimming shortened V by 3 bases and J by 0 bases, and 18 bases separated the two germline ends. Germline assignment: CDR1 MNHEY and CDR2 SMNVEV (reference sequence). The CDR3 extends over 19 amino acids.

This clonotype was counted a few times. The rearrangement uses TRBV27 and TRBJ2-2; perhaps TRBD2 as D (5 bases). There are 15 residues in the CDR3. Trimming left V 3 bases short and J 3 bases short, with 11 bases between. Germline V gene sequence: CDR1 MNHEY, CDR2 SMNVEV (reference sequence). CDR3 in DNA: TGTGCCAGCAGTTTGGGAGCGGCAGACACCGGGGAGCTGTTTTTT. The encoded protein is CASSLGAADTGELFF.